This T cell receptor (beta chain) is from a study of T cell changes during pregnancy in multiple sclerosis. Data came from immunoSEQ multiplex PCR; TCRdb stores just in-frame clones and leaves some out. This table has some 56,000 clones, roughly 90% appearing once. V was pared by 5 bases and J by 7 bases, with 2 bases of the junction left unmatched. The CDR3 runs to 13 residues. CDR1 and CDR2 from the germline V gene are SEHNR and FQNEAQ (reference sequence). The gene calls are TRBV7-9 and TRBJ2-4, with 10 nucleotides matching TRBD1. The source is a female donor with multiple sclerosis, enrolled in a pregnancy study. The source was CD4+ T cells from peripheral blood mononuclear cells, collected after pregnancy. The CDR3 protein is CASSAGQGNIQYF. In DNA, the CDR3 is TGTGCCAGCAGCGCGGGACAGGGGAACATTCAGTACTTC.